Following are 9 T cell receptor beta chains from one sample sequenced in a study of human T cells and chemical hapten exposure. TCRdb re-derived calls from the RACE reads in MiXCR, one entry per CDR3 protein. In the table there are 300,000 to 450,000 distinct CDR3 sequences, 5% to 6.5% of which are singletons. The sample's time point: pre-sensitization, week 0. Treatment given: therapeutic diphenylcyclopropenone sensitization with weekly scalp DPC. This specimen consisted of whole blood, obtained in connection with sensitization to the hapten diphenylcyclopropenone (DPC). The receptors shown here come from a woman aged 45-59 years with alopecia areata. Some clones in this sample may be carry-over from other donors' samples.

The V gene is TRBV6-1, the J gene TRBJ1-3; 9 bases align to TRBD1. Per germline, CDR1 MNHNS and CDR2 SASEGT. Trimming took 1 base from V and 4 from J; bases not matched to a gene: 11. This CDR3 is built from 18 residues. CDR3 nucleotides: TGTGCCAGCAGTGAAGTTTCGTGGGACAGGGAATCGGGAAACACCATATATTTT. Translation: CASSEVSWDRESGNTIYF.

The J gene is TRBJ1-4, the V gene TRBV6-5; a weak D match, TRBD1 (6 bases). V was pared by 0 bases and J by 7 bases, with 12 bases between. CDR1 and CDR2 from the germline V gene are MNHEY and SVGAGI. This CDR3 spans 15 amino acids. The CDR3 DNA is TGTGCCAGCAGTTACTCGTGGCAAGGGGGTGAAAAACTGTTTTTT. Its translation is CASSYSWQGGEKLFF.

This clonotype was counted ten times or more. The chain joins TRBV6-5 to TRBJ2-7; D gene ambiguous. The CDR3 has 12 amino acids. The germline V and J ends were trimmed by 6 bases and 2 bases, with 8 bases remaining between them. CDR1 is MNHEY and CDR2 is SVGAGI in the germline V gene. CDR3 coding DNA: TGTGCCAGCAGCTCTATAACCTACGAGCAGTACTTC. Amino acids: CASSSITYEQYF.

This clonotype was seen a few times. V usage is TRBV6-5 and J usage is TRBJ1-1, with a possible D match to TRBD1 (5 bases). The germline V and J ends were trimmed by 1 base and 3 bases, with 9 bases remaining between them. The CDR3 contains 14 residues. Germline CDR1 is MNHEY and CDR2 is SVGAGI. Here the CDR3 reads CASSYYRGYTEAFF. CDR3 DNA sequence: TGTGCCAGCAGTTACTATCGGGGGTACACTGAAGCTTTCTTT.

This clonotype was seen more than once but under ten times. This chain's CDR3 is CASSPQREGRNEQFF. The CDR3 DNA sequence: TGTGCCAGCAGTCCACAGCGGGAGGGAAGAAATGAGCAGTTCTTC. The gene calls are TRBV28 and TRBJ2-1; 10 nucleotides agree with TRBD2. This CDR3 region has 15 residues. Unmatched junction bases numbered 8, after V lost 5 bases and J lost 7 bases. Germline V gene data show CDR1 as MDHEN and CDR2 as SYDVKM.

This clonotype has a handful of counts. This chain joins TRBV24-1 and TRBJ2-3, with D perhaps TRBD1 (5 bases). V was shortened by 2 bases and J by 2 bases, with 13 bases between the two germline ends. Per germline, CDR1 KGHDR and CDR2 SFDVKD. The length of the CDR3 is 16 residues. This CDR3 reads CATSDSAPGFTDTQYF. The CDR3 bases are TGTGCCACCAGTGATTCGGCGCCAGGGTTCACAGATACGCAGTATTTT.

The chain recombines TRBV27 with TRBJ2-1; a weak D match, TRBD2 (6 bases). Germline V gives CDR1 MNHEY, CDR2 SMNVEV (reference sequence). The CDR3 is 14 amino acids. Trimming took 8 bases from V and 7 from J, leaving 18 bases between them. The DNA of the CDR3 is TGTGCCAGCTTAGGCACTAGCACTTTGAATGAGCAGTTCTTC. As protein: CASLGTSTLNEQFF.

The table lists this clonotype with a few counts. The J gene is TRBJ2-4, the V gene TRBV6-2 or TRBV6-3, with 9 bases aligning to TRBD2. The V segment lost 6 bases and the J segment 8 bases; nucleotides outside the gene matches: 14. CDR1 MNHEY and CDR2 SVGEGT come from the germline V gene. CDR3 length equals 16 residues. CDR3 loop: CASSPLAGGLRDIQYF. In DNA, the CDR3 is TGTGCCAGCAGCCCTCTGGCGGGAGGGCTCCGAGACATTCAGTACTTC.

The V and J genes are TRBV20-1 and TRBJ1-3; unclear D gene. The CDR3 runs 12 residues. Per the germline V gene, CDR1 is DFQATT and CDR2 is SNEGSKA (reference sequence). Trimming shortened V by 6 bases and J by 4 bases, and 10 bases separated the two germline ends. CDR3 protein: CSAPDGGNTIYF. The CDR3 DNA follows: TGCAGTGCCCCCGACGGGGGAAACACCATATATTTT.